The 32 T cell receptor beta chains presented below share a single source sample, sequenced in a study of T cells in Graves' hyperthyroidism and ophthalmopathy. TCR beta CDR3 region amplification was performed from RNA transcripts. First-round RT-PCR with HTBI primers amplified the TCR CDR3 region. TCRdb passed the multiplex PCR reads through MiXCR, listing each CDR3 protein once. Of approximately 710,000 distinct CDR3 sequences detected, about 18% appear once; the ten largest clones hold 15%. What was sequenced was blood. These receptor sequences come from a man aged 50-60 years with Graves' hyperthyroidism.

In its sample, this clonotype was seen many times. In DNA, the CDR3 is TGTGCCAGCAGCTTATCCGTCCACGAGCAGTACTTC. Amino acids: CASSLSVHEQYF. The chain couples TRBV7-2 to TRBJ2-7; D gene ambiguous. The CDR3 totals 12 residues. In germline, CDR1 is SGHTA, CDR2 FQGNSA. The germline V and J ends were trimmed by 2 bases and 5 bases, with 7 bases remaining between them.

V is TRBV6-2 or TRBV6-3 and J is TRBJ2-3; 11 nucleotides agree with TRBD2. Trimming at V came to 6 bases and at J to 0 bases, leaving 11 bases not matched to a gene. The germline CDR1 and CDR2 sequences are MNHEY and SVGEGT. CDR3 length: 18 amino acids. In nucleotides, the CDR3 is TGTGCCAGCAGAACCGGGACTAGCGGATACTTTAGCACAGATACGCAGTATTTT. Its protein product is CASRTGTSGYFSTDTQYF.

There are a few counts of this clonotype. The genes are TRBV30 and TRBJ1-5; possibly TRBD1 for D (5 bases). CDR1 is GTSNPN, CDR2 SVGIG, per germline (reference sequence). CDR3 length: 15 residues. Between the trimmed V and J ends, which lost 1 base and 4 bases, there was a span of 14 bases. CDR3 nucleotide sequence: TGTGCCTGGAGTGGGGGGAGCAGCCAGAATCAGCCCCAGCATTTT. Residues: CAWSGGSSQNQPQHF.

The chain combines TRBV25-1 with TRBJ1-6; 11 bases agree with TRBD1. V dropped 4 bases and J dropped 6; count of bases not matched to a gene: 5. Germline-derived CDR1 and CDR2 are MGHDK and SYGVNS. The CDR3 is made up of 16 amino acids. CDR3 sequence: CASSGPGTGGNSPLHF. The CDR3 bases are TGTGCCAGCAGTGGTCCCGGGACAGGGGGTAATTCACCCCTCCACTTT.

This clonotype has just a few counts. J is TRBJ2-3 and V is TRBV3-1; TRBD2 agrees at 7 bases. V gave up 0 bases and J gave up 6 bases; unmatched junction bases: 12. Germline CDR1 reads LGHDT; CDR2 reads YNNKEL (reference sequence). CDR3 length: 17 residues. CDR3 sequence (DNA): TGTGCCAGCAGCCAAGATCCTGCGGGAGTCGGCCCTGATACGCAGTATTTT. It yields the protein CASSQDPAGVGPDTQYF.

This clonotype was counted at least ten times. The V and J genes are TRBV5-1 and TRBJ2-5; 11 bases agree with TRBD2. This CDR3 has 16 amino acids. V dropped 3 bases and J dropped 1; count of bases not matched to a gene: 5. Germline loops: CDR1 SGHRS, CDR2 YFSETQ. CDR3 amino acids: CASSYGLAGFQETQYF. The CDR3 bases are TGCGCCAGCAGCTACGGACTAGCGGGTTTCCAAGAGACCCAGTACTTC.

This clonotype was observed a few times. V is TRBV6-2 or TRBV6-3 and J is TRBJ1-5; perhaps TRBD1 as D (6 bases). The CDR3 runs to 15 residues. V was shortened by 7 bases and J by 1 base, with 14 bases between the two germline ends. CDR1 is MNHEY and CDR2 is SVGEGT in the germline V gene. The CDR3: CASIRRGASNQPQHF. CDR3 in DNA: TGTGCCAGCATCCGGAGGGGGGCCAGCAATCAGCCCCAGCATTTT.

The rearrangement links TRBV7-3 to TRBJ2-1; unclear D gene. The germline CDR1 and CDR2 sequences are SGHTA and FQGTGA. Trimming removed 1 base at V and 7 bases at J, with 11 bases between. There are 14 residues in the CDR3. The CDR3, as DNA: TGTGCCAGCAGCTTAAGCACCCTCAGAAATGAGCAGTTCTTC. Translating gives CASSLSTLRNEQFF.

In this sample, this clonotype turned up many times. The chain recombines TRBV28 with TRBJ2-3, with TRBD2 matching 8 bases. Germline CDR1 reads MDHEN; CDR2 reads SYDVKM. The CDR3 has 17 residues. V trimming: 8 bases; J trimming: 4 bases; junction bases outside the gene matches: 17. The CDR3 bases are TGTGCCAGCGCACTTAGGGGAAGCGGGAGATCGGCAGATACGCAGTATTTT. This encodes CASALRGSGRSADTQYF. The full variable domain, rest sourced from reference TRBV28 and TRBJ2-3, is DVKVTQSSRYLVKRTGEKVFLECVQDMDHENMFWYRQDPGLGLRLIYFSYDVKMKEKGDIPEGYSVSREKKERFSLILESASTNQTSMYLCASALRGSGRSADTQYFGPGTRLTVL.

This clonotype was observed a handful of times. V usage is TRBV28 and J usage is TRBJ2-1; tentatively, D is TRBD2 (5 bases). Germline loops: CDR1 MDHEN, CDR2 SYDVKM. The CDR3 runs 16 residues. Trimming cost V 2 bases and J 0 bases, with 11 bases left between them. The CDR3 DNA sequence: TGTGCCAGCAGTTTAGGAGCGGAATCCTCCTACAATGAGCAGTTCTTC. It specifies CASSLGAESSYNEQFF.

This chain links TRBV18 with TRBJ1-5; 10 bases align to TRBD1. CDR1 and CDR2 from the germline V gene are KGHSH and LQKENI. The junction had 7 bases not matched to a gene; V was cut back by 4 bases and J by 7 bases. The CDR3 has 15 amino acids. The CDR3 nucleotides are TGTGCCAGCTCACTAACCGGGACAGGGGCCCAGCCCCAGCATTTT. Its translation: CASSLTGTGAQPQHF.

This chain connects TRBV6-2 or TRBV6-3 to TRBJ2-7; 7 bases are a match to TRBD1. Unmatched junction bases numbered 12, after V lost 2 bases and J lost 2 bases. Per germline, CDR1 MNHEY and CDR2 SVGEGT. This CDR3 has 17 amino acids. The CDR3 DNA follows: TGTGCCAGCAGTTACGGCGTCAGGGACAGCGGTCCCTACGAGCAGTACTTC. Residues: CASSYGVRDSGPYEQYF.

The chain links TRBV3-1 to TRBJ1-2; 10 bases fit TRBD1. The CDR3 is made up of 14 amino acids. J lost 7 bases, V lost 1 base, and 3 bases had no gene match. CDR1 is LGHDT, CDR2 YNNKEL, per germline (reference sequence). In DNA form, the CDR3 reads TGTGCCAGCAGCCAAGTGGGACAGGGGATTGGCTACACCTTC. This encodes CASSQVGQGIGYTF.

About this clonotype itself: A clone one base away is much larger, so this may be a read error. The genes are TRBV28 and TRBJ2-7; D call uncertain. This CDR3 has 13 residues. From germline, CDR1 is MDHEN and CDR2 SYDVKM. Trimming removed 6 bases from V and 4 bases from J, with 13 bases in between. CDR3 sequence reads: CASREWTSYEQYF. In DNA, the CDR3 is TGTGCCAGCAGAGAGTGGACGAGTTACGAGCAGTACTTC.

This chain joins TRBV3-1 and TRBJ2-7; perhaps TRBD1 as D (5 bases). Germline lookup yields CDR1 LGHDT and CDR2 YNNKEL (reference sequence). V gave up 3 bases and J gave up 5 bases, with 17 bases separating them. The CDR3 is 15 residues long. The CDR3 DNA sequence: TGTGCCAGCAGCCACCGGGCAGGGTGGAAAAACGAGCAGTACTTC. Amino acids: CASSHRAGWKNEQYF.

This clonotype was counted at least ten times. The V and J genes are TRBV20-1 and TRBJ2-1; 12 nucleotides match TRBD2. J lost 1 base, V lost 5 bases, and 9 bases had no gene match. From germline, CDR1 is DFQATT and CDR2 SNEGSKA (reference sequence). This CDR3 is built from 17 residues. As DNA, the CDR3 is TGCAGTGCTGCCCCTAGCGGGAGGGCGAAGTCCTACAATGAGCAGTTCTTC. This encodes CSAAPSGRAKSYNEQFF.

Of note for this clonotype: The junction differs from germline at one of its ends, possibly a read error. The V gene is TRBV9, the J gene TRBJ2-1; D uncertain. This CDR3 region has 14 residues. Germline assignment: CDR1 SGDLS and CDR2 YYNGEE. CDR3 in amino acids: CASSVGTSDNEQFF. The CDR3 nucleotides read TGTGCCAGCAGCGTAGGAACCTCCGACAATGAGCAGTTCTTC.

This clonotype was observed many times. This chain uses TRBV30 with TRBJ2-1, with 8 bases identical to TRBD2. J was trimmed by 7 bases and V by 8 bases; bases with no gene match: 16. Germline CDR1 reads GTSNPN; CDR2 reads SVGIG (reference sequence). The CDR3 length is 15 residues. The CDR3 loop reads CAQLWNGRAQNEQFF. The CDR3 DNA is TGTGCCCAACTCTGGAACGGGAGGGCCCAGAATGAGCAGTTCTTC.

This clonotype was recorded many times. The rearrangement joins TRBV10-3 to TRBJ1-3; D is uncertain. The CDR3 consists of 13 residues. Trimming left V 8 bases short and J 0 bases short, with 8 bases between. Germline CDR1 and CDR2: ENHRY and SYGVKD. CDR3 DNA sequence: TGTGCCATCGGTCCGAGCTCTGGAAACACCATATATTTT. Translated, it gives CAIGPSSGNTIYF.

Many counts were recorded for this clonotype. V is TRBV24-1 and J is TRBJ2-5; the D gene is possibly TRBD2 (6 bases). V lost 3 bases and J lost 5, with 12 bases in between. The CDR3 extends over 14 amino acids. CDR1 is KGHDR and CDR2 is SFDVKD in the germline V gene. The CDR3 DNA sequence: TGTGCCACCAGTGATGGGACTTGGCAGGAGACCCAGTACTTC. Its translation: CATSDGTWQETQYF.

In regard to this clonotype: The junction departs from germline at one end; a sequencing error may be responsible. This chain joins TRBV6-2 or TRBV6-3 and TRBJ2-2; 10 bases agree with TRBD1. This CDR3 spans 16 amino acids. CDR1 is MNHEY, CDR2 SVGEGT, per germline. The CDR3 protein is CAGSLRQGANTGELFF. DNA for the CDR3: TGTGCCGGCAGCCTTAGACAGGGGGCAAACACCGGGGAGCTGTTTTTT.

The chain uses TRBV4-3 and TRBJ2-7; D perhaps matches TRBD1 (6 bases). The CDR3 is 15 residues long. Trimming left V 2 bases short and J 0 bases short, with 11 bases between. Looked up from germline, CDR1 is LGHNA and CDR2 is YSLEER. As DNA, the CDR3 is TGCGCCAGCAGCCAATTCAGGGGAGCCTCCTACGAGCAGTACTTC. It specifies CASSQFRGASYEQYF.

This clonotype was counted many times. V usage is TRBV7-3 and J usage is TRBJ1-6, with 9 bases identical to TRBD1. Germline V CDR1 and CDR2: SGHTA, FQGTGA. J lost 8 bases, V lost 2 bases, and 4 bases had no gene match. CDR3 length equals 15 residues. Here the CDR3 DNA reads TGTGCCAGCAGCTTATTGGGACAGGGCTATTCACCCCTCCACTTT. Its protein product is CASSLLGQGYSPLHF.

The chain joins TRBV7-9 to TRBJ2-2; 7 positions agree with TRBD1. The V segment lost 5 bases and the J segment 13 bases; nucleotides outside the gene matches: 16. The germline V gene encodes CDR1 SEHNR and CDR2 FQNEAQ (reference sequence). The CDR3 has 15 residues. The CDR3 is CASSPPRDRPSRLFF. In nucleotides, the CDR3 is TGTGCCAGCAGCCCCCCCCGGGACAGACCATCTCGGCTGTTTTTT. The variable domain in full, completed from reference TRBV7-9 and TRBJ2-2, reads DTGVSQNPRHKITKRGQNVTFRCDPISEHNRLYWYRQTLGQGPEFLTYFQNEAQLEKSRLLSDRFSAERPKGSFSTLEIQRTEQGDSAMYLCASSPPRDRPSRLFFGEGSRLTVL.

Only a few counts were recorded for this clonotype. V gene TRBV30 combines with J gene TRBJ1-2; tentatively, D is TRBD1 (5 bases). The V gene's germline CDR1 is GTSNPN and CDR2 SVGIG (reference sequence). The CDR3 length is 11 residues. V lost 3 bases and J lost 7, with 9 bases in between. CDR3 loop: CAWSRGIGYTF. The CDR3 DNA reads TGTGCCTGGAGCCGGGGGATTGGCTACACCTTC. Full variable domain (outside the CDR3, taken from reference TRBV30 and TRBJ1-2): SQTIHQWPATLVQPVGSPLSLECTVEGTSNPNLYWYRQAAGRGLQLLFYSVGIGQISSEVPQNLSASRPQDRQFILSSKKLLLSDSGFYLCAWSRGIGYTFGSGTRLTVV.

With regard to this clonotype: One end of the junction is discordant with germline, which a read error may explain. J is TRBJ2-5 and V is TRBV28; 7 nucleotides agree with TRBD2. This CDR3 has 18 amino acids. Germline V gene data show CDR1 as MDHEN and CDR2 as SYDVKM. Here the CDR3 DNA reads TGTGCCGGCAGTATCCTCCCGGGGGGAGGTGGGGGGCAAGAGACCCAGTACTTC. Protein: CAGSILPGGGGGQETQYF.

The chain has TRBV13 and TRBJ2-1, with 10 bases aligning to TRBD2. J gave up 4 bases and V 5 bases, and 8 bases lay outside the gene matches. The CDR3 length is 16 residues. CDR1 and CDR2 from the germline V gene are PRHDT and FYEKMQ (reference sequence). DNA of the CDR3: TGTGCCAGCAGCCTACAAACTAGCGGGGAATACAATGAGCAGTTCTTC. The encoded protein is CASSLQTSGEYNEQFF.

Ten or more counts support this clonotype. The chain has TRBV2 and TRBJ2-5; weak D call: TRBD1 (6 bases). V gave up 8 bases and J gave up 3 bases, with 13 bases separating them. CDR1 and CDR2 from the germline V gene are SNHLY and FYNNEI. CDR3 length: 13 amino acids. CDR3 coding DNA: TGTGCCAGCTTCCTGGGGGCAAAAGAGACCCAGTACTTC. Its protein product is CASFLGAKETQYF.

This clonotype was seen repeatedly, ten times or more. V usage is TRBV6-1 and J usage is TRBJ2-1; 11 bases agree with TRBD2. CDR3 size: 15 residues. With V trimmed by 8 bases and J by 4 bases, 7 bases remained unmatched. Germline CDR1 and CDR2: MNHNS and SASEGT. For the CDR3, the DNA is TGTGCCAGCTCTCGAATAGCGGGAGGGTACAATGAGCAGTTCTTC. Translating gives CASSRIAGGYNEQFF.

This clonotype was detected ten times or more. The CDR3 loop reads CASSFAKGAQPQHF. The CDR3 bases are TGTGCCAGCAGTTTCGCGAAGGGGGCCCAGCCCCAGCATTTT. The chain combines TRBV12-3 or TRBV12-4 with TRBJ1-5, with 7 bases aligning to TRBD1. Trimming cost V 3 bases and J 7 bases; bases outside gene matches: 6. The CDR3 is 14 residues long.

This clonotype was seen repeatedly, ten times or more. The genes are TRBV29-1 and TRBJ2-7; D uncertain. Trimming pared 4 bases from V and 1 base from J, leaving 8 bases between. CDR1 is SQVTM, CDR2 ANQGSEA, per germline. This CDR3 comprises 12 residues. CDR3 nucleotides: TGCAGCGTTGCCGGGTCTTCCTACGAGCAGTACTTC. As protein: CSVAGSSYEQYF.

This clonotype was detected only a few times. V and J are TRBV30 and TRBJ2-7, with 7 bases fitting TRBD2. J gave up 3 bases and V 2 bases, and 4 bases lay outside the gene matches. CDR1 is GTSNPN and CDR2 is SVGIG in the germline V gene (reference sequence). This CDR3 has 13 residues. CDR3 sequence: CAWSPWGGYEQYF. The CDR3 DNA reads as TGTGCCTGGAGTCCCTGGGGGGGCTACGAGCAGTACTTC.